This T cell receptor beta chain was sequenced in a study of graft-versus-host responses after intestinal transplantation. Germline CDR1 is MNHNY and CDR2 is SVGAGI (reference sequence). CDR3 length: 15 residues. Trimming cost V 2 bases and J 3 bases; bases outside gene matches: 3. About this clone itself: Its specificity is unknown.

Sequencing used immunoSEQ multiplex PCR; TCRdb keeps in-frame clones, though not all of them. Among tens of thousands of clones listed, about 94% were seen once. The source is a human donor who received an intestinal transplant. Source: unstimulated CD8+ T cells sorted from spleen or lymph node cells, taken before intestinal transplant. The gene calls are TRBV6-6 and TRBJ2-2; 7 bases align to TRBD1. CDR3 sequence: CASSYGTEYTGELFF. In DNA form, the CDR3 reads TGTGCCAGCAGTTACGGGACAGAGTACACCGGGGAGCTGTTTTTT.